One and the same sample provided the 29 T cell receptor beta chains below, sequenced in a study of shared clonotypes between healthy human individuals. Method: immunoSEQ multiplex PCR; TCRdb's copy keeps in-frame clones and lacks some. The repertoire consists of hundreds of thousands of clones, with less than 80% occurring once and the leading ten covering 10% to 15%. Sequencing input: PBMCs. The source of these receptors is a middle-aged woman in good health. Some clones in this sample may be carry-over from other donors' samples.

The rearrangement joins TRBV25-1 to TRBJ2-7, with 7 bases fitting TRBD1. Germline V CDR1 and CDR2: MGHDK, SYGVNS. The CDR3 runs 15 residues. After removal of 5 bases from V and 4 bases from J, the junction contained 11 bases not matched to a gene. CDR3 amino acids: CASSRTGTTLYEQYF. The CDR3 nucleotides are TGTGCCAGCAGTCGGACAGGTACTACGCTTTACGAGCAGTACTTC.

This chain connects TRBV7-3 to TRBJ2-1; 8 positions match TRBD2. V dropped 1 base and J dropped 5; count of bases not matched to a gene: 7. Germline V CDR1 and CDR2: SGHTA, FQGTGA. There are 16 residues in the CDR3. Here the CDR3 reads CASSLKRTSNDNEQFF. The CDR3 region has the DNA TGTGCCAGCAGCTTAAAGAGGACTAGCAACGACAATGAGCAGTTCTTC.

CDR3 sequence: CASSPWAQLAPYEQYF. In DNA form, the CDR3 reads TGTGCCAGCTCACCTTGGGCCCAACTCGCCCCCTACGAGCAGTACTTC. This chain uses TRBV18 with TRBJ2-7, with D unresolved. The CDR3 is 16 residues long. V lost 3 bases and J lost 2, with 17 bases in between. CDR1 is KGHSH and CDR2 is LQKENI in the germline V gene.

The chain has TRBV7-3 and TRBJ2-1, with TRBD2 matching 10 bases. The CDR3 runs to 17 residues. Losses at the gene ends were 3 bases for V and 8 bases for J; bases not matched to a gene: 13. Germline V lookup: CDR1 SGHTA, CDR2 FQGTGA. The CDR3 DNA reads as TGTGCCAGCAGCTTGGGAGCGGGAGGGCCAGTGATATATGAGCAGTTCTTC. The encoded protein is CASSLGAGGPVIYEQFF.

The chain couples TRBV9 to TRBJ2-3; D may correspond to TRBD1 or TRBD2 (5 bases each). V was shortened by 2 bases and J by 6 bases, with 13 bases between the two germline ends. The CDR3 contains 14 residues. Germline V gene sequence: CDR1 SGDLS, CDR2 YYNGEE. This chain's CDR3 is CASSVPRDGDTQYF. CDR3 coding DNA: TGTGCCAGCAGCGTCCCCAGGGACGGGGATACGCAGTATTTT.

The V gene is TRBV10-2, the J gene TRBJ2-1; 13 nucleotides line up with TRBD2. V shed 6 bases, J shed 11 bases, and the junction held 7 bases outside the gene matches. The germline gives CDR1 WSHSY, CDR2 SAAADI. The CDR3 loop spans 14 amino acids. The CDR3 bases are TGCGCCAGCAGAAGGGGACTAGCGGGACCCCAGCAGTTCTTC. Amino acid sequence: CASRRGLAGPQQFF.

The chain couples TRBV2 to TRBJ2-2; TRBD1 matches at 8 bases. J was trimmed by 4 bases and V by 6 bases; bases with no gene match: 1. The CDR3 runs to 13 residues. Germline CDR1 reads SNHLY; CDR2 reads FYNNEI. The CDR3 DNA is TGTGCCAGCAGAGGACAGGGCACCGGGGAGCTGTTTTTT. This encodes CASRGQGTGELFF. The whole variable domain, remainder taken from reference TRBV2 and TRBJ2-2, is EPEVTQTPSHQVTQMGQEVILRCVPISNHLYFYWYRQILGQKVEFLVSFYNNEISEKSEIFDDQFSVERPDGSNFTLKIRSTKLEDSAMYFCASRGQGTGELFFGEGSRLTVL.

This sequence joins TRBV29-1 and TRBJ2-6, with no clear D. The germline CDR1 and CDR2 sequences are SQVTM and ANQGSEA. V dropped 3 bases and J dropped 4 bases, with 10 bases sitting between them. The CDR3 contains 14 residues. The CDR3 protein is CSVEVGSGANVLTF. The CDR3 nucleotides are TGCAGCGTTGAGGTGGGGTCAGGGGCCAACGTCCTGACTTTC.

The chain carries TRBV5-5 and TRBJ2-5; 8 bases match TRBD2. The V and J ends lost 4 bases and 2 bases, in that order; junction bases with no gene match: 10. CDR1 is SGHKS, CDR2 YYEKEE, per germline (reference sequence). The CDR3 runs to 16 residues. The CDR3 sequence: CASSLGPGGEQETQYF. The CDR3 nucleotides are TGTGCCAGCAGCCTGGGACCCGGGGGGGAGCAAGAGACCCAGTACTTC. The variable domain in full, with the rest retrieved from reference TRBV5-5 and TRBJ2-5, is DAGVTQSPTHLIKTRGQQVTLRCSPISGHKSVSWYQQVLGQGPQFIFQYYEKEERGRGNFPDRFSARQFPNYSSELNVNALLLGDSALYLCASSLGPGGEQETQYFGPGTRLLVL.

A note on this clone: This may be a read error, as it is one base from a much larger clone. This sequence joins TRBV30 and TRBJ2-5; TRBD2 is a possible D gene (7 bases). Germline V gives CDR1 GTSNPN, CDR2 SVGIG (reference sequence). Trimming shortened V by 2 bases and J by 9 bases, and 13 bases separated the two germline ends. The CDR3 sequence is 12 residues long. The CDR3 is CAWSRGGEAQYF. The CDR3 DNA sequence: TGTGCCTGGAGTAGGGGGGGGGAGGCCCAGTACTTC.

This chain links TRBV27 with TRBJ2-7; TRBD1 is a possible D gene (6 bases). Trimming removed 3 bases at V and 7 bases at J, with 10 bases between. The CDR3 totals 12 residues. From germline, CDR1 is MNHEY and CDR2 SMNVEV (reference sequence). The CDR3: CASSFGGREQYF. The CDR3 DNA reads as TGTGCCAGCAGTTTTGGGGGCAGGGAGCAGTACTTC.

In its sample, this clone is medium-sized (0.01 to 0.1%). The sample has other DNA sequences that encode this CDR3 too. The rearrangement joins TRBV19 to TRBJ2-7; TRBD1 matches 11 bases. The CDR3 is 16 amino acids. Germline loops: CDR1 LNHDA, CDR2 SQIVND (reference sequence). Germline trimming cut 5 bases from V and 1 base from J; bases unmatched to any gene: 7. This chain's CDR3 is CASSVTGTGGSYEQYF. The DNA of the CDR3 is TGTGCCAGTAGTGTCACCGGGACAGGGGGTTCCTACGAGCAGTACTTC.

Details on this clone: At the DNA level, this CDR3 is encoded by other sequences in the same sample as well. The chain recombines TRBV5-4 with TRBJ2-5; D uncertain. V was shortened by 0 bases and J by 2 bases, with 8 bases between the two germline ends. The CDR3 totals 14 residues. Germline loops: CDR1 SGHNT, CDR2 YYREEE (reference sequence). In DNA form, the CDR3 reads TGTGCCAGCAGCTTGGGGCAGACACAAGAGACCCAGTACTTC. It encodes CASSLGQTQETQYF.

This clone came up a few times. The CDR3, as DNA: TGTGCCAGCAGTTTTATGAGGGAGGGCCGGGTTTGGGCCCAGTACTTC. Protein: CASSFMREGRVWAQYF. The V gene is TRBV27, the J gene TRBJ2-5; 7 bases fit TRBD2. There are 16 residues in the CDR3. Germline CDR1 reads MNHEY; CDR2 reads SMNVEV (reference sequence). Trimming at V came to 3 bases and at J to 9 bases, leaving 16 bases not matched to a gene.

The chain joins TRBV6-5 to TRBJ2-5, with TRBD2 matching over 14 bases. Per the germline V gene, CDR1 is MNHEY and CDR2 is SVGAGI. J gave up 2 bases and V 8 bases, and 4 bases lay outside the gene matches. This CDR3 comprises 15 residues. CDR3 bases: TGTGCCAGCGCGACTAGCGGGAGGGTACAAGAGACCCAGTACTTC. Translation gives CASATSGRVQETQYF.

The gene calls are TRBV9 and TRBJ2-7; perhaps TRBD2 as D (5 bases). CDR1 SGDLS and CDR2 YYNGEE come from the germline V gene. Trimming removed 0 bases from V and 4 bases from J, with 14 bases in between. This CDR3 has 15 amino acids. CDR3 in DNA: TGTGCCAGCAGCGTAGAAGCCGAGGGCGGGTACGAGCAGTACTTC. Translation gives CASSVEAEGGYEQYF.

This chain links TRBV30 with TRBJ1-3; possibly TRBD1 for D (6 bases). The CDR3 covers 14 residues. Germline V gene sequence: CDR1 GTSNPN, CDR2 SVGIG (reference sequence). Trimming took off 2 bases at V and 0 bases at J, with 8 bases between the two ends. Here the CDR3 reads CAWSRGASGNTIYF. DNA of the CDR3: TGTGCCTGGAGTAGGGGGGCCTCTGGAAACACCATATATTTT.

This clone came up many times. The chain joins TRBV15 to TRBJ1-4; D may be TRBD1 (5 bases). Germline-derived CDR1 and CDR2 are LNHNV and YYDKDF (reference sequence). V lost 5 bases and J 7 bases, leaving 20 bases between the germline ends. The CDR3 totals 16 residues. This CDR3 reads CATSGGSGTHVEKLFF. The CDR3 region has the DNA TGTGCCACCAGCGGGGGGTCTGGGACCCACGTTGAAAAACTGTTTTTT.

The gene calls are TRBV12-5 and TRBJ2-3; a possible D gene is TRBD2 (6 bases). The V gene's germline CDR1 is LGHNT and CDR2 FRNRAP. This CDR3 has 12 amino acids. V was cut by 6 bases and J by 6 bases, with 10 bases left in between. This CDR3 is CASGAAGDTQYF. DNA for the CDR3: TGTGCTAGTGGGGCGGCGGGGGATACGCAGTATTTT. Supplemented by reference TRBV12-5 and TRBJ2-3, the full variable domain reads DARVTQTPRHKVTEMGQEVTMRCQPILGHNTVFWYRQTMMQGLELLAYFRNRAPLDDSGMPKDRFSAEMPDATLATLKIQPSEPRDSAVYFCASGAAGDTQYFGPGTRLTVL.

The rearrangement links TRBV14 to TRBJ2-5; 13 bases fit TRBD2. Germline CDR1 and CDR2: SGHDN and FVKESK. The CDR3 is made up of 17 amino acids. V shed 4 bases, J shed 5 bases, and the junction held 10 bases outside the gene matches. CDR3 loop: CASSPGLAGFAEETQYF. CDR3 nucleotides: TGTGCCAGCAGCCCGGGACTAGCGGGATTTGCGGAGGAGACCCAGTACTTC. The complete variable domain, with remaining parts taken from reference TRBV14 and TRBJ2-5, reads EAGVTQFPSHSVIEKGQTVTLRCDPISGHDNLYWYRRVMGKEIKFLLHFVKESKQDESGMPNNRFLAERTGGTYSTLKVQPAELEDSGVYFCASSPGLAGFAEETQYFGPGTRLLVL.

The V gene is TRBV6-1, the J gene TRBJ2-7; 7 nucleotides align to TRBD1. The J segment lost 6 bases and the V segment lost 3 bases, leaving 5 bases of the junction unmatched. The germline V gene encodes CDR1 MNHNS and CDR2 SASEGT. CDR3 length equals 13 residues. The CDR3 sequence: CASSDRDRGEQYF. The CDR3, as DNA: TGTGCCAGCAGTGACCGGGACAGAGGCGAGCAGTACTTC.

The rearrangement uses TRBV28 and TRBJ1-1, with D uncertain. The V end lost 5 bases, the J end lost 4 bases, and 8 bases lay between the germline ends. The CDR3 runs to 12 residues. CDR1 and CDR2 (germline): MDHEN, SYDVKM. CDR3 protein: CASSTFSTEAFF. CDR3 nucleotides: TGTGCCAGCAGTACCTTCTCCACTGAAGCTTTCTTT.

The V and J genes are TRBV5-1 and TRBJ1-1; the match to TRBD1 covers 7 bases. V lost 4 bases and J lost 0; bases outside the gene matches: 18. This CDR3 comprises 19 residues. Germline V gene data show CDR1 as SGHRS and CDR2 as YFSETQ. This chain's CDR3 is CASSLPVGRGEAMNTEAFF. The CDR3 region has the DNA TGCGCCAGCAGCCTCCCAGTGGGCAGGGGGGAAGCCATGAACACTGAAGCTTTCTTT.

The genes are TRBV18 and TRBJ2-1, with no clear D. Germline-derived CDR1 and CDR2 are KGHSH and LQKENI. With 6 bases removed from V and 10 bases from J, the gap between germline ends came to 10 bases. CDR3 length equals 11 residues. CDR3 region: CASSPSWEQFF. CDR3 nucleotide sequence: TGTGCCAGCTCTCCTAGTTGGGAGCAGTTCTTC.

The chain uses TRBV6-5 and TRBJ2-3; no clear D. V was clipped by 5 bases and J by 0 bases, with 9 bases between them. Per germline, CDR1 MNHEY and CDR2 SVGAGI. The CDR3 spans 14 residues. In nucleotides, the CDR3 is TGTGCCAGCAGTATAGAATCTAGCACAGATACGCAGTATTTT. Its protein is CASSIESSTDTQYF.

This clone was seen many times. This chain joins TRBV10-3 and TRBJ2-1; 10 nucleotides line up with TRBD2. The CDR3 spans 15 residues. V was clipped by 6 bases and J by 3 bases; unmatched bases: 5. Germline V gene lookup returns CDR1 ENHRY and CDR2 SYGVKD. The CDR3 spells CAISLGLADYNEQFF. The CDR3 DNA sequence: TGTGCCATCAGCCTCGGACTAGCGGACTACAATGAGCAGTTCTTC.

This clone is a singleton in its sample. The CDR3, as DNA: TGTGCCAGCAGCTTAGATCGCACGACCTACGAGCAGTACTTC. Translation: CASSLDRTTYEQYF. This chain joins TRBV11-2 and TRBJ2-7, with D hard to call. CDR3 length equals 14 residues. The germline V gene has CDR1 SGHAT and CDR2 FQNNGV. Deletions cut 0 bases from V and 2 bases from J, with 8 bases between.

The CDR3 reads CASTTQTSGNNEQFF. The CDR3, as DNA: TGTGCCAGCACCACCCAGACTAGCGGGAACAATGAGCAGTTCTTC. The chain couples TRBV11-2 to TRBJ2-1, with 11 bases that match TRBD2. The ends lost 7 bases at V and 5 bases at J; junction bases unmatched: 7. The CDR3 consists of 15 residues. CDR1 and CDR2 (germline): SGHAT, FQNNGV.

This chain connects TRBV30 to TRBJ1-5; 8 bases map to TRBD1. Germline CDR1 reads GTSNPN; CDR2 reads SVGIG (reference sequence). This CDR3 comprises 13 residues. Trimming took 6 bases from V and 6 from J; bases not matched to a gene: 7. The DNA for the CDR3 is TGTGCCTGCTCAGGGGGCTTGGGTCAGCCCCAGCATTTT. This sequence encodes CACSGGLGQPQHF. The entire variable domain, with the rest obtained from reference TRBV30 and TRBJ1-5, is as follows: SQTIHQWPATLVQPVGSPLSLECTVEGTSNPNLYWYRQAAGRGLQLLFYSVGIGQISSEVPQNLSASRPQDRQFILSSKKLLLSDSGFYLCACSGGLGQPQHFGDGTRLSIL.